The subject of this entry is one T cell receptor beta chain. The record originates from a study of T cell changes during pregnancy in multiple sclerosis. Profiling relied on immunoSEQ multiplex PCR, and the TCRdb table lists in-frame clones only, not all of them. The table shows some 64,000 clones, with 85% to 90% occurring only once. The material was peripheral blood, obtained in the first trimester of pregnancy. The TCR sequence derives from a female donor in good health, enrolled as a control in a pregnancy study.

CDR3 in DNA: TGCGCCAGCACCAGGGGAATGAACACTGAAGCTTTCTTT. Translation: CASTRGMNTEAFF. The V call is TRBV5-1, the J call TRBJ1-1, with D possibly TRBD1 on 6 matching bases. Trimming removed 6 bases from V and 0 bases from J, with 9 bases in between. This CDR3 has 13 residues. Per the germline V gene, CDR1 is SGHRS and CDR2 is YFSETQ.